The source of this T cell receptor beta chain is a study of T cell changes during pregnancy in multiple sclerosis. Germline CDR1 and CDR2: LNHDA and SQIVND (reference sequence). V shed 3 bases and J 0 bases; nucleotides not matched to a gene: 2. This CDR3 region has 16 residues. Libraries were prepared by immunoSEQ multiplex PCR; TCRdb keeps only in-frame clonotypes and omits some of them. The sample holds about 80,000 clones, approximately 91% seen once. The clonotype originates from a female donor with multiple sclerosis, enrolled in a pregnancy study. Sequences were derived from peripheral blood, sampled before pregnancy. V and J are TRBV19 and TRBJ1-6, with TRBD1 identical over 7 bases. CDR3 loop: CASSIRDSSYNSPLHF. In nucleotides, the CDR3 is TGTGCCAGTAGTATCCGGGACAGCTCCTATAATTCACCCCTCCACTTT. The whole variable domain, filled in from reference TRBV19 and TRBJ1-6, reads DGGITQSPKYLFRKEGQNVTLSCEQNLNHDAMYWYRQDPGQGLRLIYYSQIVNDFQKGDIAEGYSVSREKKESFPLTVTSAQKNPTAFYLCASSIRDSSYNSPLHFGNGTRLTVT.